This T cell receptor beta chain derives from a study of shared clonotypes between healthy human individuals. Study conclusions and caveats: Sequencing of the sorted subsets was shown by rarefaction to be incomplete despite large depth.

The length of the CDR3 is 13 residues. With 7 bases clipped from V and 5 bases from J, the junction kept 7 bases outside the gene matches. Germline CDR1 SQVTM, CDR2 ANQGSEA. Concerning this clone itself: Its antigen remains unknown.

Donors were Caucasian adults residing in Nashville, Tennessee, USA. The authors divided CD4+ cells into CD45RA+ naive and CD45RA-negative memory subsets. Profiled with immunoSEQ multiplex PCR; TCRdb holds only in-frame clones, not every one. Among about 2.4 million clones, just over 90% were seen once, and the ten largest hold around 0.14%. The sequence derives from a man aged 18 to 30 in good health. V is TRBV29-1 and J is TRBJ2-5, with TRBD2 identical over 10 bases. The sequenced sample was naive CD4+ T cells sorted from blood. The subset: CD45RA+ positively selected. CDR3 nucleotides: TGCAGCGGAGAAGCGGGGGGGAGGGAGACCCAGTACTTC. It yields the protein CSGEAGGRETQYF.